Listed here is a single TCR beta chain. What antigen it recognizes has not been identified. No quality values exist for individual bases; no much larger clone is one base distant. These data originate in a study of blood T cell repertoires in COVID-19 (dated by TCRdb to 2020 to 2021). In the study overall: Samples from collaborators originated in the United States, Italy and Spain and spanned both the acute and convalescent phases of COVID-19. The samples were drawn from the first 160 participants of the ongoing ImmuneRACE study and from 950 to 1,500 subjects provided by 6 global collaborators. The sample metadata nearly always contained a de-identified subject ID, COVID-19 status, age in years and sex. The material from the prospective study consisted of cDNA or gDNA derived from T cells, B-cell-depleted T cells, or PBMCs. A freely available public database, intended as a resource for researchers studying the immune response to SARS-CoV-2, is where the repertoires were released. Where available, HLA class I and class II types were taken from metadata supplied by the sample provider and were not determined by assay-based typing. The dataset comprised deeply sampled blood TCRbeta repertoires from subjects exposed to, actively infected with, or recovered from COVID-19.

Whole blood was collected in K2EDTA tubes by collaborating institutions according to the institutions' own protocols. For TCRbeta analysis, collaborators shipped samples in one of three forms: frozen whole blood, isolated PBMCs, or DNA extracted from either of those sample types. Study-level results and caveats: How much clinical and demographic metadata was included differed by source and by participant, and the metadata was provided uncurated.

The CDR3 spans 16 residues, from the cysteine through the phenylalanine. The only DNA kept is the CDR3, 48 bases in frame from the first base. V is pruned by 1 base and J by 5 bases, leaving 7 bases of the junction without a gene match. Based on the germline V gene, the CDR1 and CDR2 sequences are ENHRY and SYGVKD. The immunoSEQ Assay, a bias-controlled multiplex PCR, was used to amplify TCRbeta CDR3 regions from genomic DNA. As for how the authors treated the data: Nucleated cell counts per sample were estimated from amplification of reference gene primers within the assay. To quantify the absolute abundance of each unique TCRbeta CDR3 rearrangement, sequence reads were collapsed and filtered. For each sample, productive Simpson clonality was calculated as the square root of Simpson's diversity index over productive rearrangements. Sourced from immuneACCESS, this table was stored by TCRdb with only in-frame sequences that have V and J called. A share of the clones is absent; for the studies checked, an unresolved V gene accounts for under half, and the remainder has no known explanation. V and J calls and clone size are copied from that table; D and trimming were computed from the DNA. The sample profile shows approximately 500,000 clones; approximately 83% of them were found once. In total, the top ten clones hold approximately 3% of the sample.

The sequence links TRBV10-3 to TRBJ2-5, and TRBD1 matches 10 of the central bases. The TCR was taken from a human donor in a cohort sampled during active COVID-19. Sequenced sample: peripheral blood. DNA sequence: TGTGCCATCAGTGAGTTGGGACAGGGGTCGGGGGAGACCCAGTACTTC. Its translation reads: CAISELGQGSGETQYF.